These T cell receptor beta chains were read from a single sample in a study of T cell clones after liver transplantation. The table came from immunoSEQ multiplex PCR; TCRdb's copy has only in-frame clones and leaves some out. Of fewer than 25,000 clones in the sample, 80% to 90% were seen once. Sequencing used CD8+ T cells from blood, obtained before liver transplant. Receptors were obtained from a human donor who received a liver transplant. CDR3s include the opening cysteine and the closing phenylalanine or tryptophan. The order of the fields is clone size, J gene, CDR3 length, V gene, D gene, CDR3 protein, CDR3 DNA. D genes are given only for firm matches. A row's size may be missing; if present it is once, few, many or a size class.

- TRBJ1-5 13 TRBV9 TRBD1 CASSVTGGEPQHF TGTGCCAGCAGTGTTACAGGGGGTGAACCCCAGCATTTT
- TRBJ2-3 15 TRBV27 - CASSFPGHSTDTQYF TGTGCCAGCAGTTTTCCGGGACACAGCACAGATACGCAGTATTTT
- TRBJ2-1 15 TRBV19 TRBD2 CASSAPTSGGYEQFF TGTGCCAGTTCCGCCCCGACTAGCGGAGGGTATGAGCAGTTCTTC
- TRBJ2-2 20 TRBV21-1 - CASSKKGQGVSMWDTGELFF TGTGCCAGCAGCAAGAAAGGTCAGGGGGTGAGCATGTGGGACACCGGGGAGCTGTTTTTT
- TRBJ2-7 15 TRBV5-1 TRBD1 CASSGGDRDTYEQYF TGCGCCAGCAGCGGTGGGGACAGGGATACCTACGAGCAGTACTTC
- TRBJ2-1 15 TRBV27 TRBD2 CASSFRAGSYNEQFF TGTGCCAGCAGTTTCCGAGCGGGGTCCTACAATGAGCAGTTCTTC
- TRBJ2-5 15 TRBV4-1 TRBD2 CASSQVSGSSETQYF TGCGCCAGCAGCCAAGTAAGCGGGAGCTCGGAGACCCAGTACTTC
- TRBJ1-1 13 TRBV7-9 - CASISGLSTEAFF TGTGCCAGCATCTCCGGGTTGAGCACTGAAGCTTTCTTT
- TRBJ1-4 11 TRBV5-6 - CASSLGEKLFF TGTGCCAGCAGCTTGGGAGAAAAACTGTTTTTT
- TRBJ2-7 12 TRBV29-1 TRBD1 CSAGQGAGEQYF TGCAGCGCTGGACAGGGGGCGGGCGAGCAGTACTTC
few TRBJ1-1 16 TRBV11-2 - CASSPTSGEKGTEAFF TGTGCCAGCAGCCCAACCTCGGGGGAAAAGGGCACTGAAGCTTTCTTT
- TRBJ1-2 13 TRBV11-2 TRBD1 CASSYTGGDGYTF TGTGCCAGCAGCTACACAGGGGGGGATGGCTACACCTTC
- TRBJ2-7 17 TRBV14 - CASSQERPTGILYEQYF TGTGCCAGCAGCCAAGAGCGTCCCACAGGGATTCTCTACGAGCAGTACTTC
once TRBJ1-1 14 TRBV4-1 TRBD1 CASSHRGGNTEAFF TGCGCCAGCAGCCACCGAGGGGGCAACACTGAAGCTTTCTTT
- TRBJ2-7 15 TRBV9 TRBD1 CASSIDPTGAYEQYF TGTGCCAGCAGCATCGATCCGACAGGGGCCTACGAGCAGTACTTC
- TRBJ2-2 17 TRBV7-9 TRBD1 CASSIAGGSLSSGELFF TGTGCCAGCAGCATAGCAGGGGGAAGCCTTTCTTCCGGGGAGCTGTTTTTT
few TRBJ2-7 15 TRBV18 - CASSPRRTQAYEQYF TGTGCCAGCTCACCCCGCAGGACACAAGCCTACGAGCAGTACTTC
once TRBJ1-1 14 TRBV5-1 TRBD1 CASSNDRENTEAFF TGCGCCAGCAGCAACGACAGGGAGAACACTGAAGCTTTCTTT
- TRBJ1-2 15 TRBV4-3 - CASSQEWQSNYGYTF TGCGCCAGCAGCCAAGAATGGCAGTCCAACTATGGCTACACCTTC
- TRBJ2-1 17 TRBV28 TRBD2 CASSFAAWREGRSEQFF TGTGCCAGCAGTTTTGCAGCTTGGCGGGAGGGCCGTTCTGAGCAGTTCTTC
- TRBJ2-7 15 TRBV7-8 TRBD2 CASSLDGGSSYEQYF TGTGCCAGCAGCTTAGATGGCGGGAGCTCCTACGAGCAGTACTTC
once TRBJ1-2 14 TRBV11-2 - CASSLDVGDYGYTF TGTGCCAGCAGCTTAGACGTCGGGGACTATGGCTACACCTTC
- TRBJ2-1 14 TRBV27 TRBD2 CASQTSGRANEQFF TGTGCCAGCCAGACTAGCGGGAGGGCCAATGAGCAGTTCTTC
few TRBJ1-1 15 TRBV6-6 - CASTYRRGGVTEAFF TGTGCCAGCACCTACAGAAGAGGGGGTGTGACTGAAGCTTTCTTT
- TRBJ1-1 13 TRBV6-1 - CASSEGGWTEAFF TGTGCCAGCAGTGAAGGGGGTTGGACTGAAGCTTTCTTT
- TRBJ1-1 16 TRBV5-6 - CASSLEFQGKNTEAFF TGTGCCAGCAGCTTGGAATTCCAGGGAAAGAACACTGAAGCTTTCTTT
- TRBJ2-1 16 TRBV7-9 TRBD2 CASSPSGTSGYNEQFF TGTGCCAGCAGCCCCTCCGGGACTAGCGGATACAATGAGCAGTTCTTC
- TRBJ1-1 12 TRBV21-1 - CASSKERGNAFF TGTGCCAGCAGCAAAGAACGGGGGAATGCTTTCTTT
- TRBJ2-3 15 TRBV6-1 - CASSEIQGSTDTQYF TGTGCCAGCAGTGAAATACAGGGTAGCACAGATACGCAGTATTTT
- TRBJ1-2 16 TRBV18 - CASSPARGVDSYGYTF TGTGCCAGCTCACCGGCCAGGGGAGTTGATAGCTATGGCTACACCTTC
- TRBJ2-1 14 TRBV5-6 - CASSLGQPYNEQFF TGTGCCAGCAGCTTGGGACAGCCCTACAATGAGCAGTTCTTC
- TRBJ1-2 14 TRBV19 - CASSAGTANYGYTF TGTGCCAGTAGTGCGGGGACGGCTAACTATGGCTACACCTTC
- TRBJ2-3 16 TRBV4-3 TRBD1 CASSQEQGAGTDTQYF TGCGCCAGCAGCCAAGAGCAGGGGGCGGGCACAGATACGCAGTATTTT
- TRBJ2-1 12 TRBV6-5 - CASSYNSGEQFF TGTGCCAGCAGTTACAATTCGGGTGAGCAGTTCTTC
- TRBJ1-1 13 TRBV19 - CASSASGATEAFF TGTGCCAGTAGTGCCTCAGGGGCCACTGAAGCTTTCTTT
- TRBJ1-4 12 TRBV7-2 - CASSLDHEKLFF TGTGCCAGCAGCTTAGACCATGAAAAACTGTTTTTT
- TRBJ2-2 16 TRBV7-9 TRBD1 CASRSRDRAATGELFF TGTGCCAGCAGAAGCCGGGACAGGGCGGCCACCGGGGAGCTGTTTTTT
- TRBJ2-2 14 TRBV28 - CASSLLKNTGELFF TGTGCCAGCAGTCTCCTGAAGAACACCGGGGAGCTGTTTTTT
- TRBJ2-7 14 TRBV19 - CASSIRGEPYEQYF TGTGCCAGTAGTATCAGAGGGGAACCCTACGAGCAGTACTTC
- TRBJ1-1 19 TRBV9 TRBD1 CASSVGPLGQGLMNTEAFF TGTGCCAGCAGCGTAGGTCCCTTGGGACAGGGCCTCATGAACACTGAAGCTTTCTTT
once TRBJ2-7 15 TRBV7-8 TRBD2 CASSLDGTSGYGVGF TGTGCCAGCAGCTTAGATGGGACTAGCGGATACGGAGTCGGCTTC
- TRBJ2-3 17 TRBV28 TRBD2 CASSLFVVTSGSNTQYF TGTGCCAGCAGTTTATTCGTGGTGACTAGCGGGTCCAATACGCAGTATTTT
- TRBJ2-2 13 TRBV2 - CASLDQGTGELFF TGTGCCAGCTTAGATCAGGGGACCGGGGAGCTGTTTTTT
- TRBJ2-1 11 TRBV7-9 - CASSLTGEQFF TGTGCCAGCAGCTTAACTGGGGAGCAGTTCTTC
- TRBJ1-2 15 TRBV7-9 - CASSSALGGPYGYTF TGTGCCAGCAGCTCGGCCTTGGGGGGGCCCTATGGCTACACCTTC
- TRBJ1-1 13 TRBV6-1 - CASSDQKYLEAFF TGTGCCAGCAGTGACCAGAAATACCTTGAAGCTTTCTTT